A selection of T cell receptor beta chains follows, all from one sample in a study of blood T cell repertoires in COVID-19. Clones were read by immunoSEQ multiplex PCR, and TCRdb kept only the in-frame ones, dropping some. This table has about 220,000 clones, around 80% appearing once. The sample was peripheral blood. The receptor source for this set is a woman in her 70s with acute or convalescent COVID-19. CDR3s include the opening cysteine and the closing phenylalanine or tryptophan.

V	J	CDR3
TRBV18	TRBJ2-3	CASSPGDRLTDTQYF
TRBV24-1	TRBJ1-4	CATSDGEGEKLFF
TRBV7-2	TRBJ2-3	CASSLRGGPSTDTQYF
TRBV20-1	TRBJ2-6	CSASSSASGANVLTF
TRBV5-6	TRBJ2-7	CASSLETSGGYEQYF
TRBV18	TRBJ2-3	CASSPPVQGASTDTQYF
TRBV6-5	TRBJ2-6	CASAGAAGANVLTF
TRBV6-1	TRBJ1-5	CASSEGGLDQPQHF
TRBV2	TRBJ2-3	CASSRPGRGDTQYF
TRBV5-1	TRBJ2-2	CASSLARAGNTGELFF
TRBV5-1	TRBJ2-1	CASSFSGLAFYNEQFF
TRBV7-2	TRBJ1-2	CASSVRVFYGYTF
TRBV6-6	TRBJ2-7	CASSYSGQGTYEQYF
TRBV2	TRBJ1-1	CASRLQGSLNTEAFF
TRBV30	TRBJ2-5	CAWSWGLGTYQETQYF
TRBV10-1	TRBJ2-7	CARARHWGPGRRYYEQYF
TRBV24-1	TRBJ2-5	CATSEPGGEETQYF
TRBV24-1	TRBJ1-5	CATSGTTGAEQPQHF
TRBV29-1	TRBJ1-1	CSVAGGPEAFF
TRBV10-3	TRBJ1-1	CAISGAGRSGAFF
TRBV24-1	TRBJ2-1	CATSGTSGAFVHNEQFF
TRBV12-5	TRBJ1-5	CASGTGRGGGQPQHF
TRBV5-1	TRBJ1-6	CASSPAESSYNSPLHF
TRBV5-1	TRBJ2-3	CASSRLARLAASTDTQYF
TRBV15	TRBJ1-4	CATSRDGMGGEKLFF
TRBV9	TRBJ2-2	CASSPTGGELFF
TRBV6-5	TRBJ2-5	CASSWAGGPQETQYF
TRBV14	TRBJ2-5	CASSQDLVGTQYF
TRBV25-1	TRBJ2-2	CASRRQGAHTGELFF
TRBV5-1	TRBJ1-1	CASSTGGARTEAFF
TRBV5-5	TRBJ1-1	CASSAEQGEAFF
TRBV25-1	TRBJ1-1	CASARQNTEAFF
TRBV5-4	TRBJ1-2	CASSPNSGYGYTF
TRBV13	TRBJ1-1	CASSTPELGWAFF
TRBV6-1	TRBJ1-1	CASSEAGATTEAFF
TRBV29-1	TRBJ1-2	CSDADTANYGYTF
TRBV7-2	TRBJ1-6	CASSFAGDRAWSPLHF
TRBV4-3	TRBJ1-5	CASSQDEAGGGQPQHF
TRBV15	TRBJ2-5	CATSRVRTSGGRGIETQYF
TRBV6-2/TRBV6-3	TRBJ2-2	CASSYEVVLAGDLNGELFF
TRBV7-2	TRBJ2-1	CASSLAPPGDGYNEQFF
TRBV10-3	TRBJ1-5	CAIRRAGVNQPQHF
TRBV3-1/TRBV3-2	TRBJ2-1	CASSQGTSGNEQFF
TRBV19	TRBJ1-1	CASSKGTGWNTEAFF
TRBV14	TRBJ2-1	CASSPEWTSGSNNEQFF
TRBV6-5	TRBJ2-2	CASTTGTPNTGELFF
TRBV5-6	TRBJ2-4	CASSFQIKGAGNIQYF
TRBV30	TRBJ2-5	CAWSGTTGKETQYF
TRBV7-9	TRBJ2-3	CASSLVGVSADTQYF
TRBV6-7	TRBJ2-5	CKGGLKLPRTQETQYF
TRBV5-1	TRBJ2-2	CASTQTSGEAGELFF
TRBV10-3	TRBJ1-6	CAISDGAGDFSPLHF
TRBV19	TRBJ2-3	CASSTRRSGGARDTQYF
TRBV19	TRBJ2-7	CASSLQDRSYEQYF
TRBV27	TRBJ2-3	CASSPWGRGGSTDTQYF